This entry concerns a single TCR beta chain. Its antigen remains unidentified. This specimen includes other DNA sequences encoding the same CDR3. The data originate from a study of OX40 agonist ivuxolimab in advanced cancers. At the level of the study: Eligibility rules accepted prior anti-PD-1, anti-PD-L1 or anti-CTLA-4 therapy, and over 35% had some.

Measured with immunoSEQ multiplex PCR; TCRdb has only the in-frame clones, and not every one. The sample lists 40,000 to 45,000 clones, 80% occurring once. This CDR3 has 14 amino acids. V was cut by 3 bases and J by 0 bases, with 7 bases left in between. Germline V lookup: CDR1 MNHEY, CDR2 SVGAGI. Overall study results and limits: CD8+ T cells averaged more expanded clones than CD4+.

This material consisted of CD4+ or CD8+ T cells sorted from blood, taken in a trial of the OX40 agonist ivuxolimab. This TCR came from an adult with an advanced solid tumor such as melanoma, head and neck, liver or kidney cancer. This sequence joins TRBV6-5 and TRBJ2-3; TRBD2 might be the D (5 bases). CDR3 region: CASSYGGSTDTQYF. CDR3 in DNA: TGTGCCAGCAGTTATGGCGGGAGCACAGATACGCAGTATTTT.